A selection of T cell receptor beta chains follows, all from one sample in a study of T cell repertoires in cytomegalovirus infection. MiXCR was run by TCRdb on the reads, yielding one entry per CDR3 protein. The sample includes about 210,000 distinct CDR3 sequences, about 5.9% of them seen just once. Sequenced sample: PBMCs. The receptors stem from a human donor in good health (CMV status not recorded). Some clones in this sample may be carry-over from other donors' samples. CDR3s include the opening cysteine and the closing phenylalanine or tryptophan. D genes are given only for firm matches. The listing skips clone size in some rows; elsewhere it reads once, few, many or a size class.

>TRBJ1-5|many|TRBV6-1|.|17
TGTGCCAGCACCGTCGGGGGGGGGGTGAAAAGCAATCAGCCCCAGCATTTT
CASTVGGGVKSNQPQHF
>TRBJ1-2|many|TRBV9|TRBD1|17
TGTGCCAGCAGCGTAGGACAGGGGTTCAACTATAACTATGGCTACACCTTC
CASSVGQGFNYNYGYTF
>TRBJ1-4|many|TRBV7-2|.|15
TGTGCCAGCAGCTCTCCGGGACGGGCTAATGAAAAACTGTTTTTT
CASSSPGRANEKLFF
>TRBJ2-2|many|TRBV7-8|.|16
TGTGCCAGCAGCTTGTTGGCAGGCGGTGGCACCGGGGAGCTGTTTTTT
CASSLLAGGGTGELFF
>TRBJ2-6|many|TRBV7-2|.|15
TGTGCCAGCAGCGTCGGGAGCTCTGGGGCCAACGTCCTGACTTTC
CASSVGSSGANVLTF
>TRBJ2-3|many|TRBV7-6|TRBD2|16
TGTGCCAGCAGCTTAGTAGCGGGGGGGCCGCAAGATACGCAGTATTTT
CASSLVAGGPQDTQYF
>TRBJ1-1|many|TRBV6-1|.|14
TGTGCCAGCAGGGAACCCCTTATGAACACTGAAGCTTTCTTT
CASREPLMNTEAFF
>TRBJ1-4|many|TRBV12-5|TRBD1|16
TGTGCTAGTGGTTTGGACAGGGGGCCAACTAATGAAAAACTGTTTTTT
CASGLDRGPTNEKLFF
>TRBJ2-7|.|TRBV20-1|.|14
TGCAGTGCTAGTTTATCGTCAGTTCTTGCCGAGCAGTACTTC
CSASLSSVLAEQYF
>TRBJ1-2|many|TRBV28|.|16
TGTGCCAGCAGTGATACACTGCAGGCCTACCGGTATGGCTACACCTTC
CASSDTLQAYRYGYTF
>TRBJ2-7|many|TRBV5-6|TRBD2|15
TGTGCCAGCAGCTTGAAGAGCGGGATGAACTACGAGCAGTACTTC
CASSLKSGMNYEQYF
>TRBJ2-3|.|TRBV7-9|.|14
TGTGCCAGCAGCCCGGGTTTTTCGAGGGATACGCAGTATTTT
CASSPGFSRDTQYF
>TRBJ2-6|few|TRBV27|.|15
TGTGCCAGCAGTTCCGGGGCGTGGGGGGCCAACGTCCTGACTTTC
CASSSGAWGANVLTF
>TRBJ2-5|many|TRBV7-6|.|14
TGTGCCAGCAGCCCTTTAGACGGTCAAGAGACCCAGTACTTC
CASSPLDGQETQYF
>TRBJ2-7|many|TRBV12-5|.|15
TGTGCTAGTGGTTTCCTTTGGGGCAACTCCTACGAGCAGTACTTC
CASGFLWGNSYEQYF
>TRBJ2-7|.|TRBV2|TRBD1|15
TGTGCCAGCAGTGAAGGGCAGGGGGCATTCCACGAGCAGTACTTC
CASSEGQGAFHEQYF
>TRBJ1-1|many|TRBV20-1|TRBD1|15
TGCAGTGCTAGTAGGAAGGCAGGGGGTTACACTGAAGCTTTCTTT
CSASRKAGGYTEAFF
>TRBJ2-1|many|TRBV29-1|TRBD1|12
TGCAGCGTGGGACAGGTTAACAATGAGCAGTTCTTC
CSVGQVNNEQFF
>TRBJ2-7|many|TRBV4-1|.|13
TGCGCCAGCAGCCCTTTTCAAGACTACGAGCAGTACTTC
CASSPFQDYEQYF
>TRBJ2-7|many|TRBV7-9|.|14
TGTGCCAGCAGCTTAGATCTCCTTTCCTACGAGCAGTACTTC
CASSLDLLSYEQYF
>TRBJ1-1|many|TRBV9|.|14
TGTGCCAGCAGCGTAGATCTAGGGAACACTGAAGCTTTCTTT
CASSVDLGNTEAFF
>TRBJ2-6|.|TRBV19|.|12
TGTGCCTCCCGATATGGGGCCAACGTCCTGACTTTC
CASRYGANVLTF
>TRBJ1-2|few|TRBV12-3/TRBV12-4|.|14
TGTGCCAGCAGTTCCAGTATCCTCCCCTATGGCTACACCTTC
CASSSSILPYGYTF
>TRBJ1-5|many|TRBV12-3/TRBV12-4|.|15
TGTGCCAGCAGTTTCGCAGGGCTGGGCAATCAGCCCCAGCATTTT
CASSFAGLGNQPQHF
>TRBJ2-5|many|TRBV29-1|.|12
TGCAGCGTTTTACCGGCGGGAGAGACCCAGTACTTC
CSVLPAGETQYF
>TRBJ1-5|few|TRBV29-1|.|13
TGCAGCGTTGAAGAAATTCCCAGGGGGCCCCAGCATTTT
CSVEEIPRGPQHF
>TRBJ1-2|.|TRBV20-1|.|13
TGCAGTTTAAGAGCCGGGACCCTGGATGGCTACACCTTC
CSLRAGTLDGYTF